The clone carrying this T cell receptor beta chain was counted only a few times. The CDR3 has 14 amino acids. The germline CDR1 and CDR2 sequences are ENHRY and SYGVKD. V lost 6 bases to trimming and J lost 6 bases; unmatched junction nucleotides: 8. The data derive from a study of blood T cell repertoires in COVID-19. Study details: Acute-phase and convalescent COVID-19 samples originated in the United States, Italy and Spain.

Per the original data handling: Reference gene primer amplification gave nucleated cell count estimates. TCRdb's table, derived via immunoSEQ multiplex PCR, lists solely in-frame clones and lacks some. V and J calls and clone size are those listed in that table; D and trimming were worked out from the DNA. The table lists approximately 220,000 clones, approximately 81% of them singletons. The source material was peripheral blood. The clonotype was recovered from a woman aged 80 or older with acute or convalescent COVID-19. The chain recombines TRBV10-3 with TRBJ1-2, with 9 bases aligning to TRBD1. The CDR3 spells CAISGTGIFDGYTF. CDR3 nucleotide sequence: TGTGCCATCAGCGGGACAGGGATTTTCGATGGCTACACCTTC.